The 31 T cell receptor beta chains in this list originate from one sample, sequenced in a study of post-analysis software for immune sequencing data. Overall study results and limits: Patients carried roughly five TRBV segments more frequently than controls did, and TRBV5-6, TRBV5-1 and TRBV20-1 were among them.

Antigens for these TCRs are unknown. Unique molecular identifiers were built into the TCR beta cDNA libraries. TCRdb re-called the PCR reads with MiXCR, one entry per CDR3 protein. The data hold hundreds of thousands of distinct CDR3 sequences, with just under 30% observed a single time. Sequences were obtained from blood. The source of these receptors is a girl between 10 and 17 years old with multiple sclerosis.

The rearrangement uses TRBV9 and TRBJ2-1; D perhaps matches TRBD1 (6 bases). The V end was cut by 3 bases, the J end by 10 bases, with 20 bases between. The CDR3 spans 15 residues. Germline V gives CDR1 SGDLS, CDR2 YYNGEE. The CDR3 DNA is TGTGCCAGCAGCGCGCGCCCGGGCAGGGGTTACGAGCAGTTCTTC. Its protein is CASSARPGRGYEQFF.

This clonotype was counted only a few times. V usage is TRBV5-1 and J usage is TRBJ1-1; D is possibly TRBD1 (5 bases). V gave up 1 base and J gave up 4 bases, with 14 bases separating them. Germline V CDR1 and CDR2: SGHRS, YFSETQ. The CDR3 is 15 residues long. Written as DNA, the CDR3 is TGCGCCAGCAGCTTGCCCCGAAGGGGTACCACTGAAGCTTTCTTT. Protein product: CASSLPRRGTTEAFF.

Details on this clonotype: This CDR3 is missing its conserved last phenylalanine or tryptophan, likely due to a read error. The rearrangement uses TRBV6-5 and TRBJ1-1; D call uncertain. CDR1 and CDR2 (germline): MNHEY, SVGAGI. The CDR3 loop spans 14 amino acids. The V and J ends lost 6 bases and 6 bases respectively, with 17 bases between them. For the CDR3, the DNA is TGTGCCAGCAGCGACGGGCGTCGGGGTCCTGAAGCTTTCTAT. Its protein product is CASSDGRRGPEAFY.

The chain couples TRBV5-1 to TRBJ1-2; D not resolved. V gave up 4 bases and J gave up 7 bases, with 26 bases separating them. This CDR3 region has 17 residues. Germline CDR1 SGHRS, CDR2 YFSETQ. In DNA, the CDR3 is TGCGCCAGCAGCGCCCCCGGTTGGAATTCGGCGTGGAGTGGCTACACCTTC. It is translated as CASSAPGWNSAWSGYTF.

The genes are TRBV10-3 and TRBJ2-1; 12 nucleotides match TRBD2. Germline assignment: CDR1 ENHRY and CDR2 SYGVKD. This CDR3 is 16 amino acids long. V trimming: 5 bases; J trimming: 8 bases; junction bases outside the gene matches: 10. The CDR3 loop reads CAISSGLAGRVDEQFF. The CDR3 DNA sequence: TGTGCCATCAGTTCTGGACTAGCGGGGAGGGTCGATGAGCAGTTCTTC.

This clonotype was seen more than once but under ten times. The CDR3 loop reads CASSQQGQLQETQYF. CDR3 nucleotides: TGCGCCAGCAGCCAGCAGGGACAACTCCAAGAGACCCAGTACTTC. V is TRBV4-3 and J is TRBJ2-5; possibly TRBD1 for D (6 bases). CDR1 is LGHNA and CDR2 is YSLEER in the germline V gene. CDR3 length: 15 residues. V gave up 3 bases and J gave up 1 base, with 12 bases separating them.

This clonotype is a singleton in its sample. This chain uses TRBV5-4 with TRBJ1-1; possible D gene TRBD1, 5 bases. The CDR3 length is 14 residues. Germline V gives CDR1 SGHNT, CDR2 YYREEE (reference sequence). The V and J ends lost 3 bases and 11 bases respectively, with 20 bases between them. The CDR3 region has the DNA TGTGCCAGCAGCTCGACGGGATATCGGGGCCGGGCTTTCTTT. Protein sequence: CASSSTGYRGRAFF.

This clonotype was seen only a few times. V is TRBV29-1 and J is TRBJ2-4; no definite D call. This CDR3 region has 14 residues. Trimming cost V 4 bases and J 8 bases, with 18 bases left between them. Germline lookup yields CDR1 SQVTM and CDR2 ANQGSEA. The CDR3 nucleotides are TGCAGCGTTGGGAACCAGGTGTCGGGCGACATTCAGTACTTC. Its translation is CSVGNQVSGDIQYF.

The chain links TRBV12-3 or TRBV12-4 to TRBJ2-2, with TRBD2 matching over 8 bases. Trimming removed 6 bases from V and 6 bases from J; junction bases left unmatched: 6. This CDR3 contains 14 residues. The chain's CDR3 is CASSPGGSAGELFF. The CDR3 DNA reads as TGTGCCAGCAGCCCGGGGGGGTCGGCCGGGGAGCTGTTTTTT.

Ten or more counts support this clonotype. V gene TRBV15 combines with J gene TRBJ2-1, with 13 bases identical to TRBD2. The V segment lost 0 bases and the J segment 10 bases; nucleotides outside the gene matches: 6. In germline, CDR1 is LNHNV, CDR2 YYDKDF (reference sequence). CDR3 length equals 16 residues. This chain's CDR3 is CATSRDLGLAGTEQFF. As DNA, the CDR3 is TGTGCCACCAGCAGAGACCTGGGACTAGCGGGAACCGAGCAGTTCTTC.

In its sample, this clonotype was seen many times. The rearrangement joins TRBV20-1 to TRBJ2-1, with 14 bases fitting TRBD2. This CDR3 comprises 15 residues. Trimming at V came to 6 bases and at J to 9 bases, leaving 10 bases not matched to a gene. Germline V gene data show CDR1 as DFQATT and CDR2 as SNEGSKA (reference sequence). CDR3 nucleotide sequence: TGCAGTGCGACTAAGGGACTAGCGGGAGTGGGTGAGCAGTTCTTC. Residues: CSATKGLAGVGEQFF.

In this sample, this clonotype turned up many times. The chain carries TRBV6-5 and TRBJ2-3; D remains unclear. Trimming cost V 6 bases and J 3 bases, with 16 bases left between them. The CDR3 loop spans 15 amino acids. CDR1 is MNHEY and CDR2 is SVGAGI in the germline V gene. The CDR3 coding sequence is TGTGCCAGCAGGAGAGGTTTGAAGGGTACAGATACGCAGTATTTT. Protein: CASRRGLKGTDTQYF.

This clonotype was counted many times. The DNA for the CDR3 is TGTGCCAGCAGCGTAGGCGGGAAGGGCGAGCAGTACTTC. Its protein product is CASSVGGKGEQYF. The V gene is TRBV9, the J gene TRBJ2-7; weak D call: TRBD2 (6 bases). This CDR3 has 13 amino acids. V was shortened by 0 bases and J by 6 bases, with 10 bases between the two germline ends. Germline V gene data show CDR1 as SGDLS and CDR2 as YYNGEE.

This clonotype was seen at least ten times. V and J are TRBV7-2 and TRBJ2-5, with D perhaps matching TRBD1 or TRBD2 (5 bases each). The CDR3 is 15 amino acids. Trimming removed 1 base from V and 5 bases from J, with 14 bases in between. Germline loops: CDR1 SGHTA, CDR2 FQGNSA. The CDR3 sequence: CASSLVGPLRETQYF. In DNA, the CDR3 is TGTGCCAGCAGCTTAGTGGGACCCCTGAGGGAGACCCAGTACTTC.

This clonotype was seen a handful of times. J is TRBJ1-5 and V is TRBV20-1, with 8 bases lining up with TRBD1. This CDR3 comprises 14 residues. Trimming took 3 bases from V and 6 from J; bases not matched to a gene: 7. CDR1 DFQATT and CDR2 SNEGSKA come from the germline V gene (reference sequence). Written as DNA, the CDR3 is TGCAGTGCTAGCCCACAGGGGGACCGTCAGCCCCAGCATTTT. Its protein is CSASPQGDRQPQHF.

The table lists this clonotype with a count of one. CDR3 sequence: CASSLAPVQGRNTIYF. CDR3 in DNA: TGCGCCAGCAGCTTGGCCCCCGTACAGGGAAGAAACACCATATATTTT. The chain combines TRBV5-1 with TRBJ1-3, with TRBD1 as a possible D gene (6 bases). CDR3 length: 16 residues. Germline V gene data show CDR1 as SGHRS and CDR2 as YFSETQ. V was trimmed by 0 bases and J by 5 bases, leaving 15 bases between them.

The genes are TRBV6-5 and TRBJ1-5; TRBD1 is a possible D gene (5 bases). CDR3 size: 16 residues. Germline V gene data show CDR1 as MNHEY and CDR2 as SVGAGI. The ends were cut back, 2 bases at V and 7 bases at J, with 18 bases in the middle. For the CDR3, the DNA is TGTGCCAGCAGTTACCAAGAGGGGCCTGGACCCCAGCCCCAGCATTTT. Translating it yields CASSYQEGPGPQPQHF.

A remark on this clonotype: The germline gene is not matched at one end of the junction; a read error may be the cause. CDR3 coding DNA: TGTGCCGGCAGTTTAGGCCAGGGGGCCTCCTACGAGCAGTACTTC. It translates to CAGSLGQGASYEQYF. The chain combines TRBV12-3 or TRBV12-4 with TRBJ2-5; TRBD1 aligns across 8 bases. The better agreement between TRBJ2-7 and the DNA end casts doubt on the J call. This CDR3 is built from 15 residues.

In regard to this clonotype: A much larger clonotype is one base distant, so this may be a read error. The chain links TRBV29-1 to TRBJ2-7, with unresolved D. Germline V gene data show CDR1 as SQVTM and CDR2 as ANQGSEA. The germline V and J ends were trimmed by 6 bases and 6 bases, with 12 bases remaining between them. There are 11 residues in the CDR3. This CDR3 reads CSVLRDCEQYF. As DNA, the CDR3 is TGCAGCGTACTCAGAGATTGCGAGCAGTACTTC.

This clonotype came up a few times. The chain employs TRBV6-1 and TRBJ1-5; 8 bases line up with TRBD1. The length of the CDR3 is 18 residues. V lost 4 bases, J lost 4 bases, and 15 bases stayed unmatched. In germline, CDR1 is MNHNS, CDR2 SASEGT. The CDR3 loop reads CASSALAPTGVGNQPQHF. In DNA form, the CDR3 reads TGTGCCAGCAGTGCCCTCGCCCCGACAGGGGTTGGGAATCAGCCCCAGCATTTT.

This clonotype was recorded a few times. The chain has TRBV3-1 and TRBJ2-4; D perhaps matches TRBD1 (5 bases). The end of the DNA aligns better with TRBJ2-7, so the J call may be wrong. Germline V lookup: CDR1 LGHDT, CDR2 YNNKEL (reference sequence). CDR3 length: 16 residues. The CDR3 loop reads CASSQPPTGPLSEQYF. The CDR3 nucleotides are TGTGCCAGCAGCCAACCCCCAACAGGACCCCTCTCCGAGCAGTACTTC.

The rearrangement joins TRBV4-3 to TRBJ2-2; D is perhaps TRBD1 or TRBD2 (5 bases each). V was pared by 0 bases and J by 5 bases, with 13 bases between. This CDR3 has 16 residues. Germline V gives CDR1 LGHNA, CDR2 YSLEER. The CDR3 DNA follows: TGCGCCAGCAGCCAAGATGAGGGGCTGGGAACCGGGGAGCTGTTTTTT. This gives the protein CASSQDEGLGTGELFF.

A few counts support this clonotype. This chain links TRBV12-3 or TRBV12-4 with TRBJ2-7; 7 bases line up with TRBD2. Trimming at V came to 3 bases and at J to 4 bases, leaving 6 bases not matched to a gene. CDR3 length equals 14 residues. The chain's CDR3 is CASSFAGEWYEQYF. CDR3 nucleotides: TGTGCCAGCAGTTTCGCGGGAGAGTGGTACGAGCAGTACTTC.

The V gene is TRBV6-1, the J gene TRBJ1-4; D is uncertain. V gave up 6 bases and J gave up 5 bases, with 7 bases separating them. Germline V gives CDR1 MNHNS, CDR2 SASEGT. This CDR3 has 12 amino acids. The CDR3 DNA follows: TGTGCCAGCAGGGCGGAAAATGAAAAACTGTTTTTT. Protein sequence: CASRAENEKLFF.

In this sample, this clonotype turned up a few times. The rearrangement uses TRBV3-1 and TRBJ1-6; TRBD1 agrees at 9 bases. Germline V gene sequence: CDR1 LGHDT, CDR2 YNNKEL (reference sequence). The ends lost 0 bases at V and 6 bases at J; junction bases unmatched: 6. The CDR3 contains 17 residues. Here the CDR3 reads CASSQDLQDRGNSPLHF. CDR3 bases: TGTGCCAGCAGCCAAGACCTCCAGGACAGGGGTAATTCACCCCTCCACTTT. The full variable domain, completed using reference TRBV3-1 and TRBJ1-6, is DTAVSQTPKYLVTQMGNDKSIKCEQNLGHDTMYWYKQDSKKFLKIMFSYNNKELIINETVPNRFSPKSPDKAHLNLHINSLELGDSAVYFCASSQDLQDRGNSPLHFGNGTRLTVT.

The chain couples TRBV12-3 or TRBV12-4 to TRBJ2-1; TRBD2 matches at 11 bases. The CDR3 is 17 residues long. V trimming: 6 bases; J trimming: 7 bases; junction bases outside the gene matches: 14. The CDR3 region is CASSPKVGLADRNEQFF. The CDR3 DNA is TGTGCCAGCAGCCCAAAGGTGGGACTAGCGGACAGAAATGAGCAGTTCTTC.

This clonotype was recorded a few times. This chain connects TRBV12-3 or TRBV12-4 to TRBJ2-1, with D possibly being TRBD2 (5 bases). The CDR3 spans 16 residues. V was trimmed by 4 bases and J by 2 bases, leaving 15 bases between them. The CDR3 region has the DNA TGTGCCAGCAGTTCTCAAGCCGGGATCGCCTACAATGAGCAGTTCTTC. This encodes CASSSQAGIAYNEQFF.

About this clonotype itself: Germline and junction disagree at one end, which may indicate a read error. This chain connects TRBV3-1 to TRBJ2-5, with 7 bases aligning to TRBD1. The length of the CDR3 is 15 residues. Germline values: CDR1 LGHDT, CDR2 YNNKEL (reference sequence). The CDR3 loop reads CVSSPSERGRETQYF. The CDR3 DNA follows: TGTGTCAGCAGCCCCAGCGAGAGGGGGCGAGAGACCCAGTACTTC.

This clonotype has just a few counts. This rearrangement joins TRBV28 to TRBJ2-7; the D gene could be TRBD1 or TRBD2 (5 bases each). CDR1 MDHEN and CDR2 SYDVKM come from the germline V gene. V was shortened by 5 bases and J by 4 bases, with 18 bases between the two germline ends. This CDR3 region has 15 residues. The CDR3, as DNA: TGTGCCAGCAGTCCAACCGGGACCGGGCCTTACGAGCAGTACTTC. Translated, it gives CASSPTGTGPYEQYF.

A few counts support this clonotype. This sequence joins TRBV7-2 and TRBJ1-5, with a possible D match to TRBD1 (5 bases). Trimming removed 6 bases from V and 3 bases from J, with 9 bases in between. The CDR3 is made up of 13 amino acids. CDR1 and CDR2 from the germline V gene are SGHTA and FQGNSA. CDR3 nucleotides: TGTGCCAGCAGTCGGGGCGTCAATCAGCCCCAGCATTTT. It translates to CASSRGVNQPQHF.

The chain's CDR3 is CASSRDFYGYTF. In DNA form, the CDR3 reads TGTGCCAGCAGCAGGGATTTCTATGGCTACACCTTC. The rearrangement joins TRBV12-3 or TRBV12-4 to TRBJ1-2, with a tentative D call TRBD1 (5 bases). The CDR3 extends over 12 amino acids. V was clipped by 6 bases and J by 4 bases, with 9 bases between them.